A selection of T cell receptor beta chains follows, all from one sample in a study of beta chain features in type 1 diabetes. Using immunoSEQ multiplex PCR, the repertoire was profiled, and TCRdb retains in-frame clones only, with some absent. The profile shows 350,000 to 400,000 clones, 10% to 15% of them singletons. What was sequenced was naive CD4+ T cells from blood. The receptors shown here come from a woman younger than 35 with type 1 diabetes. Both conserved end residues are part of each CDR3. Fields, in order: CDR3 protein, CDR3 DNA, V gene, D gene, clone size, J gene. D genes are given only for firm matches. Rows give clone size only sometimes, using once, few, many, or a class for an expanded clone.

CASSFSGLAREQYF	TGTGCCAGCAGCTTCTCCGGTTTAGCCCGGGAGCAGTACTTC	TRBV5-4	-	few	TRBJ2-7
CASGPEVNEKLFF	TGTGCCAGCGGGCCGGAGGTTAATGAAAAACTGTTTTTT	TRBV2	-	-	TRBJ1-4
CASSREDGGYTF	TGTGCCAGCAGCCGGGAGGACGGGGGCTACACCTTC	TRBV9	-	few	TRBJ1-2
CAWSVLYSGNTIYF	TGTGCCTGGAGTGTTTTGTACTCTGGAAACACCATATATTTT	TRBV30	-	few	TRBJ1-3
CASSHRGGQPQHF	TGTGCCAGCAGCCACAGGGGTGGACAGCCCCAGCATTTT	TRBV11-2	TRBD1	-	TRBJ1-5
CASSQGRRGVYEQYF	TGCGCCAGCAGCCAAGGTCGCAGGGGGGTCTACGAGCAGTACTTC	TRBV4-3	-	-	TRBJ2-7
CASSLQGFSYEQYF	TGTGCCAGCAGCCTCCAGGGTTTCTCCTACGAGCAGTACTTC	TRBV11-2	-	few	TRBJ2-7
CASSLGDRGNNEQFF	TGCGCCAGCAGCTTGGGGGACAGGGGGAACAATGAGCAGTTCTTC	TRBV5-1	TRBD1	few	TRBJ2-1
CASKDRVRNTEAFF	TGTGCCAGTAAGGACAGGGTCAGGAACACTGAAGCTTTCTTT	TRBV19	TRBD1	-	TRBJ1-1
CASSSPRGQGAGTQYF	TGTGCCAGCAGCTCCCCCCGGGGACAGGGGGCGGGGACCCAGTACTTC	TRBV27	TRBD1	few	TRBJ2-5
CSVEGRTGNYGYTF	TGCAGCGTTGAAGGGCGGACAGGGAACTATGGCTACACCTTC	TRBV29-1	TRBD1	-	TRBJ1-2
CATSRVVAEVILNEQFF	TGTGCCACCAGCAGAGTAGTAGCGGAAGTCATACTAAATGAGCAGTTCTTC	TRBV15	-	few	TRBJ2-1
CSAGRLAGSDTQYF	TGCAGCGCCGGACGGCTAGCGGGATCAGATACGCAGTATTTT	TRBV29-1	TRBD2	-	TRBJ2-3
CASSARTGSKNIQYF	TGTGCCAGCTCAGCTCGGACAGGGTCCAAAAACATTCAGTACTTC	TRBV18	TRBD1	-	TRBJ2-4
CASSFEETQYF	TGCGCCAGCAGCTTTGAGGAGACCCAGTACTTC	TRBV5-1	-	-	TRBJ2-5
CVSSLRTMNTEAFF	TGTGTCAGTTCGCTTCGGACAATGAACACTGAAGCTTTCTTT	TRBV28	-	few	TRBJ1-1
CASMTRVYSGANVLTF	TGTGCCAGCATGACGCGGGTCTATTCTGGGGCCAACGTCCTGACTTTC	TRBV28	-	-	TRBJ2-6
CASSVAPSNTGELFF	TGTGCCAGCAGCGTAGCACCCAGTAACACCGGGGAGCTGTTTTTT	TRBV9	-	few	TRBJ2-2
CASSFDRAHEQYF	TGTGCCAGCAGTTTCGACAGGGCCCACGAGCAGTACTTC	TRBV11-2	TRBD1	-	TRBJ2-7
CASSEWGGSSGANVLTF	TGTGCCAGCAGTGAATGGGGAGGGAGCTCTGGGGCCAACGTCCTGACTTTC	TRBV2	TRBD2	-	TRBJ2-6
CASSISRSDTQYF	TGTGCCAGCAGCATATCTAGGTCAGATACGCAGTATTTT	TRBV11-2	-	-	TRBJ2-3
CASSFRAGANVLTF	TGTGCCAGCAGTTTTCGGGCTGGGGCCAACGTCCTGACTTTC	TRBV27	-	-	TRBJ2-6
CASSQGQSQETQYF	TGCGCCAGCAGCCAGGGACAGTCTCAAGAGACCCAGTACTTC	TRBV4-1	TRBD1	-	TRBJ2-5
CASSLGGGGTDTQYF	TGTGCCAGCAGCCTCGGGGGAGGTGGCACAGATACGCAGTATTTT	TRBV5-6	-	-	TRBJ2-3
CASSLRTTSGRNTDTQYF	TGTGCCAGCAGCTTACGTACGACTAGCGGACGAAACACAGATACGCAGTATTTT	TRBV11-2	TRBD2	-	TRBJ2-3
CASSAVTGYNEQFF	TGTGCCAGCAGCGCCGTAACAGGGTACAATGAGCAGTTCTTC	TRBV9	-	few	TRBJ2-1
CASSLQAGGPSGELFF	TGTGCCAGCAGCCTACAAGCGGGAGGGCCCTCCGGGGAGCTGTTTTTT	TRBV14	TRBD2	-	TRBJ2-2
CASSLIRWGLTDTQYF	TGTGCCAGCAGCCTTATCCGCTGGGGGCTGACAGATACGCAGTATTTT	TRBV14	-	-	TRBJ2-3
CAISGLTSGFGEQYF	TGTGCCATCAGTGGGCTGACTAGCGGGTTCGGCGAGCAGTACTTC	TRBV10-3	TRBD2	few	TRBJ2-7
CASAGGGRETQYF	TGTGCCAGTGCTGGCGGGGGACGAGAGACCCAGTACTTC	TRBV19	TRBD2	few	TRBJ2-5
CASRSGIGGWGEQYF	TGTGCCAGCAGGTCCGGGATTGGGGGGTGGGGCGAGCAGTACTTC	TRBV6-5	-	once	TRBJ2-7
CSARDRETQYF	TGCAGTGCTAGAGATCGAGAGACCCAGTACTTC	TRBV20-1	-	few	TRBJ2-5
CAWSGQANSPLHF	TGTGCCTGGAGTGGACAGGCCAATTCACCCCTCCACTTT	TRBV30	-	-	TRBJ1-6
CSVVPLSPDQETQYF	TGCAGCGTTGTTCCCCTCTCCCCCGACCAAGAGACCCAGTACTTC	TRBV29-1	-	few	TRBJ2-5
CASSQVLSGVHEQFF	TGCGCCAGCAGCCAAGTTCTAAGCGGGGTTCATGAGCAGTTCTTC	TRBV4-3	TRBD2	few	TRBJ2-1
CASSPRDSSYEQYF	TGTGCCAGCTCACCACGGGACAGTTCCTACGAGCAGTACTTC	TRBV18	TRBD1	-	TRBJ2-7
CASRSPAAGAFF	TGTGCCAGCAGGAGCCCGGCGGCTGGAGCTTTCTTT	TRBV25-1	-	-	TRBJ1-1
CSARDSQNTEAFF	TGCAGCGCCCGGGACAGCCAAAACACTGAAGCTTTCTTT	TRBV29-1	TRBD1	few	TRBJ1-1
CASSGTDSTDTQYF	TGTGCCAGCAGTGGGACAGATAGCACAGATACGCAGTATTTT	TRBV5-4	TRBD1	-	TRBJ2-3
CACSPRWGSGRLETQYF	TGTGCCTGCTCCCCACGCTGGGGTAGCGGGAGGTTGGAGACCCAGTACTTC	TRBV30	TRBD2	-	TRBJ2-5
CASSGTSGGDEQYF	TGTGCCAGCAGTGGGACTAGCGGGGGAGACGAGCAGTACTTC	TRBV2	TRBD2	-	TRBJ2-7
CASSQDQGSEKLFF	TGCGCCAGCAGCCAAGATCAGGGGAGCGAAAAACTGTTTTTT	TRBV4-3	-	-	TRBJ1-4
CAISTRTGGDYGYTF	TGTGCCATCAGTACCCGGACAGGGGGTGACTATGGCTACACCTTC	TRBV10-3	TRBD1	once	TRBJ1-2
CASSQDLRYNEQFF	TGTGCCAGCAGCCAAGATTTACGGTACAATGAGCAGTTCTTC	TRBV14	-	-	TRBJ2-1
CASSDDRAAYEQYF	TGTGCCAGCAGTGATGACAGGGCGGCCTACGAGCAGTACTTC	TRBV25-1	TRBD1	-	TRBJ2-7
CASGSGLLVNEQFF	TGTGCCAGTGGCTCGGGACTACTCGTCAATGAGCAGTTCTTC	TRBV5-4	TRBD2	few	TRBJ2-1
CAISPRVDTEAFF	TGTGCCATCAGTCCCCGGGTTGACACTGAAGCTTTCTTT	TRBV10-3	-	-	TRBJ1-1
CASSLIEGVYGYTF	TGTGCCAGCAGCTTAATAGAGGGGGTTTATGGCTACACCTTC	TRBV7-9	-	-	TRBJ1-2